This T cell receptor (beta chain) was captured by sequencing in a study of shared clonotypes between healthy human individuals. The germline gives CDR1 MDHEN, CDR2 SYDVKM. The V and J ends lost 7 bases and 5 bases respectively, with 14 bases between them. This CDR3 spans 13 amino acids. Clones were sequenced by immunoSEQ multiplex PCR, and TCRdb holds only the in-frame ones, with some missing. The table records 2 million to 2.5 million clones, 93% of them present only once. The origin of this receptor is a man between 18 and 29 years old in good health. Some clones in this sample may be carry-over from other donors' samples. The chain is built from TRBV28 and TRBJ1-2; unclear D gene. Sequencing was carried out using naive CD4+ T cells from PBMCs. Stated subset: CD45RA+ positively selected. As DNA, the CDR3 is TGTGCCAGCATAACCTCGACGGGGTATGGCTACACCTTC. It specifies CASITSTGYGYTF.